This T cell receptor (beta chain) was profiled in a study of control samples from healthy donors and cancer patients. The repertoire was sequenced with immunoSEQ multiplex PCR; TCRdb's copy has only in-frame clones and lacks some. This table holds 350,000 to 450,000 clones, around 90% found once. The germline gives CDR1 LGHNA, CDR2 YNFKEQ. Trimming at V came to 5 bases and at J to 0 bases, leaving 4 bases not matched to a gene. The CDR3 spans 14 residues. This rearrangement joins TRBV4-2 to TRBJ2-7; TRBD1 matches at 7 bases. The sequence was collected from a man aged 35-49 years with head and neck cancer. The sample was PBMCs. CDR3 region: CASSDRDSSYEQYF. Here the CDR3 DNA reads TGTGCCAGCAGCGACCGGGACAGCTCCTACGAGCAGTACTTC.